This record looks at one T cell receptor beta chain sequence and its context. What it binds is unknown. With the 5' RACE reads reprocessed, TCRdb shows one record per CDR3 protein and no DNA. The sample table sets out some 410,000 distinct CDR3 sequences. This sample was included in a study of T cells expressing NK-cell markers. General study results and limits: Five or six donors showed dominant NKG2C+ clonotypes comprising roughly 1.0-7.5% of their CD8+ T cells. One observes that, in several donors, these clonotypes were also the leading ones within the CD3+CD56-NKG2C+ fraction.

The CDR3 contains 13 residues. Germline V gene lookup returns CDR1 SGHRS and CDR2 YFSETQ. The specimen sequenced was blood T cells: a sorted CD56 or NKG2C T cell subset, CD4+ or CD8+ T cells, or bulk PBMC T cells (not recorded which). This rearrangement joins TRBV5-1 to TRBJ2-1; checking the TCRdb D call of TRBD2 is not possible without DNA. The clonotype comes from a woman between 18 and 75 years old in good health. This CDR3 reads CASSFERTTEQFF.